This T cell receptor beta chain was observed in a study of blood T cell repertoires in COVID-19. The overall study: The samples span acute and convalescent COVID-19 from the United States, Italy and Spain.

As processed by the authors: Reference gene primers were amplified, and this amplification served to estimate nucleated cell counts. Sequenced by immunoSEQ multiplex PCR; TCRdb stores in-frame clones only, minus some. That table gives V, J and clone size, and the DNA gave D and trimming. The sample lists roughly 340,000 clones, over 70% occurring once. The germline V gene has CDR1 MNHEY and CDR2 SMNVEV (reference sequence). The ends lost 3 bases at V and 4 bases at J; junction bases unmatched: 6. CDR3 length: 16 amino acids. V gene TRBV27 combines with J gene TRBJ2-3, with 11 bases identical to TRBD2. The clonotype comes from a woman between 50 and 59 years old with COVID-19, enrolled during active disease. Sequencing was done on a sample of peripheral blood. CDR3 DNA: TGTGCCAGCAGTTTGGCTAGCGGGAGGACGGCAGATACGCAGTATTTT. This translates into CASSLASGRTADTQYF.